These 24 T cell receptor beta chains share one sample of origin, sequenced in a study of shared clonotypes between healthy human individuals (dated by TCRdb to 2018 to 2020). The receptor library was made with the immunoSEQ multiplex PCR assay. As stored in TCRdb, this immuneACCESS dataset retains in-frame rearrangements with V and J assigned. A fraction of the clones does not appear; measured against another copy, unresolved V genes explain less than half of the discrepancy, and the remainder lacks a known reason. This sample has roughly 2.2 million clones in its table, and over 90% of those were observed once. The ten largest clones take up around 0.4% of the sample. The sequencing sample was made of naive CD4+ T cells from PBMCs. The sample's cell subset or site label, decoded: CD45RA+ positively selected. The origin of the receptors is a man aged 18 to 30 in good health. Some clones in this sample may be carry-over from other donors' samples.

This clone was detected only once. This sequence joins TRBV7-3 and TRBJ2-1; 14 bases line up with TRBD2. Unmatched junction bases numbered 0, after V lost 5 bases and J lost 0 bases. Germline lookup yields CDR1 SGHTA and CDR2 FQGTGA. CDR3 length: 16 amino acids. DNA of the CDR3: TGTGCCAGCAGCGGGACTAGCGGGAGCTCCTACAATGAGCAGTTCTTC. It codes for CASSGTSGSSYNEQFF.

Remarks on this clone: Other DNA sequences in this sample translate to the same CDR3. The chain has TRBV5-1 and TRBJ2-3; D is perhaps TRBD1 (6 bases). Germline loops: CDR1 SGHRS, CDR2 YFSETQ. The CDR3 has 16 amino acids. V gave up 0 bases and J gave up 0 bases, with 11 bases separating them. The CDR3 nucleotides are TGCGCCAGCAGCTTGGTCGCAGGGGCTAGCACAGATACGCAGTATTTT. It specifies CASSLVAGASTDTQYF.

CDR3 residues: CASSPEPGKTQYF. The CDR3 bases are TGCGCCAGCAGCCCCGAACCCGGCAAGACCCAGTACTTC. V is TRBV5-1 and J is TRBJ2-5; D is uncertain. Between the trimmed V and J ends, which lost 4 bases and 6 bases, there was a span of 13 bases. Germline V gene sequence: CDR1 SGHRS, CDR2 YFSETQ. This CDR3 is built from 13 residues.

This clone turned up a few times. This chain joins TRBV28 and TRBJ1-1; unclear D gene. The germline V gene has CDR1 MDHEN and CDR2 SYDVKM. The CDR3 runs to 15 residues. The germline V and J ends were trimmed by 6 bases and 1 base, with 15 bases remaining between them. The CDR3: CASSPPPNRNTEAFF. The CDR3 DNA reads as TGTGCCAGCAGCCCGCCCCCAAACAGGAACACTGAAGCTTTCTTT.

The rearrangement joins TRBV9 to TRBJ2-3, with D hard to call. Germline values: CDR1 SGDLS, CDR2 YYNGEE. This CDR3 comprises 16 residues. V was shortened by 0 bases and J by 0 bases, with 11 bases between the two germline ends. The CDR3 protein is CASSVDSYLSTDTQYF. The CDR3 DNA follows: TGTGCCAGCAGCGTAGATTCATACCTGAGCACAGATACGCAGTATTTT.

The chain couples TRBV28 to TRBJ1-2; D perhaps matches TRBD1 (6 bases). V was shortened by 4 bases and J by 8 bases, with 17 bases between the two germline ends. The CDR3 contains 14 residues. CDR1 MDHEN and CDR2 SYDVKM come from the germline V gene. The CDR3 is CASSSARQAGGYTF. CDR3 nucleotide sequence: TGTGCCAGCAGTTCCGCCAGACAGGCTGGAGGCTACACCTTC.

This sequence joins TRBV18 and TRBJ2-1; TRBD2 matches 11 bases. Germline trimming cut 7 bases from V and 6 bases from J; bases unmatched to any gene: 8. In germline, CDR1 is KGHSH, CDR2 LQKENI. The CDR3 is made up of 15 amino acids. Here the CDR3 reads CASLGLAERVNEQFF. In nucleotides, the CDR3 is TGTGCCAGCTTGGGACTAGCGGAGCGGGTCAATGAGCAGTTCTTC.

The genes are TRBV10-1 and TRBJ1-4; D gene ambiguous. The CDR3 totals 15 residues. Germline CDR1 reads WNHNN; CDR2 reads SYGVQD (reference sequence). V lost 2 bases and J lost 3, with 10 bases in between. For the CDR3, the DNA is TGCGCCAGCAGTGAGGTAGGAGTCTCTAATGAAAAACTGTTTTTT. Protein: CASSEVGVSNEKLFF.

The chain uses TRBV29-1 and TRBJ1-2, with no clear D. The CDR3 is made up of 11 amino acids. Looked up from germline, CDR1 is SQVTM and CDR2 is ANQGSEA. With 2 bases removed from V and 8 bases from J, the gap between germline ends came to 9 bases. The CDR3 spells CSVESEWGYTF. In nucleotides, the CDR3 is TGCAGCGTTGAAAGCGAGTGGGGCTACACCTTC.

The V and J genes are TRBV28 and TRBJ2-7, with a weak D call TRBD2 (6 bases). V gave up 2 bases and J gave up 6 bases, with 8 bases separating them. Germline assignment: CDR1 MDHEN and CDR2 SYDVKM. The CDR3 sequence is 12 residues long. As DNA, the CDR3 is TGTGCCAGCAGTTTAAGTAGCGGCGAGCAGTACTTC. Amino acids: CASSLSSGEQYF. The variable domain in full, completed from reference TRBV28 and TRBJ2-7, reads DVKVTQSSRYLVKRTGEKVFLECVQDMDHENMFWYRQDPGLGLRLIYFSYDVKMKEKGDIPEGYSVSREKKERFSLILESASTNQTSMYLCASSLSSGEQYFGPGTRLTVT.

The chain joins TRBV4-3 to TRBJ2-6; TRBD2 aligns across 13 bases. The CDR3 loop spans 18 amino acids. V was pared by 3 bases and J by 0 bases, with 2 bases of the junction left unmatched. In germline, CDR1 is LGHNA, CDR2 YSLEER. The CDR3 loop reads CASSHGLAGASGANVLTF. CDR3 DNA sequence: TGCGCCAGCAGCCATGGACTAGCGGGAGCCTCTGGGGCCAACGTCCTGACTTTC.

The chain links TRBV19 to TRBJ1-2; TRBD1 matches at 7 bases. Germline loops: CDR1 LNHDA, CDR2 SQIVND (reference sequence). This CDR3 is 15 amino acids long. With V trimmed by 5 bases and J by 0 bases, 6 bases remained unmatched. CDR3 bases: TGTGCCAGTAGTGGGGACAGACCTTCTAACTATGGCTACACCTTC. The encoded protein is CASSGDRPSNYGYTF.

The J gene is TRBJ2-5, the V gene TRBV5-4; no firm D call. The V and J ends lost 0 bases and 1 base respectively, with 4 bases between them. This CDR3 region has 13 residues. Germline CDR1 SGHNT, CDR2 YYREEE (reference sequence). The CDR3 DNA reads as TGTGCCAGCAGCTTGGCCACCCAAGAGACCCAGTACTTC. Translated, it gives CASSLATQETQYF.

The V and J genes are TRBV4-3 and TRBJ2-3; perhaps TRBD2 as D (7 bases). Trimming removed 6 bases from V and 4 bases from J, with 23 bases in between. The CDR3 totals 17 residues. CDR1 and CDR2 from the germline V gene are LGHNA and YSLEER. CDR3 bases: TGCGCCAGCAGTCGAGGGGGGGGGACAACAGGATCAGATACGCAGTATTTT. It specifies CASSRGGGTTGSDTQYF.

The chain is built from TRBV5-1 and TRBJ2-5; D perhaps matches TRBD2 (6 bases). The CDR3 loop spans 15 amino acids. Germline V gives CDR1 SGHRS, CDR2 YFSETQ. The germline V and J ends were trimmed by 2 bases and 5 bases, with 16 bases remaining between them. CDR3 nucleotides: TGCGCCAGCAGCTTCCAGGGCCCGGAGGGGGAGACCCAGTACTTC. Translating gives CASSFQGPEGETQYF.

V gene TRBV10-3 combines with J gene TRBJ1-2; no firm D call. V was shortened by 4 bases and J by 7 bases, with 16 bases between the two germline ends. CDR1 is ENHRY, CDR2 SYGVKD, per germline. The CDR3 contains 14 residues. The CDR3 coding sequence is TGTGCCATCAGTGCGGACGGAGGCGTTCTTGGCTACACCTTC. This sequence encodes CAISADGGVLGYTF.

CDR3 sequence reads: CASSLEPGTANTGELFF. CDR3 nucleotide sequence: TGCGCCAGCAGCCTAGAACCCGGGACAGCAAACACCGGGGAGCTGTTTTTT. The chain has TRBV4-3 and TRBJ2-2; TRBD1 matches at 7 bases. Per the germline V gene, CDR1 is LGHNA and CDR2 is YSLEER. Losses at the gene ends were 4 bases for V and 2 bases for J; bases not matched to a gene: 10. CDR3 size: 17 residues.

V usage is TRBV18 and J usage is TRBJ1-4; no reliable D call. The CDR3 is 13 amino acids. From germline, CDR1 is KGHSH and CDR2 LQKENI. V gave up 6 bases and J gave up 8 bases, with 13 bases separating them. The CDR3 reads CASSKSPGEKLFF. The CDR3 DNA follows: TGTGCCAGCTCTAAATCGCCAGGCGAAAAACTGTTTTTT.

The chain joins TRBV5-1 to TRBJ2-1; no firm D call. The ends were cut back, 4 bases at V and 6 bases at J, with 14 bases in the middle. The CDR3 is 14 residues long. Per germline, CDR1 SGHRS and CDR2 YFSETQ. CDR3 bases: TGCGCCAGCAGCCCAGGACGGGCAAGCAATGAGCAGTTCTTC. Translating gives CASSPGRASNEQFF.

The chain couples TRBV30 to TRBJ1-6, with TRBD1 identical over 10 bases. The V gene's germline CDR1 is GTSNPN and CDR2 SVGIG (reference sequence). The CDR3 spans 15 residues. The CDR3 sequence is CAGQGISSYNSPLHF. In DNA form, the CDR3 reads TGTGCGGGACAGGGGATTAGCTCCTATAATTCACCCCTCCACTTT. The full variable domain, with the rest looked up from reference TRBV30 and TRBJ1-6, is SQTIHQWPATLVQPVGSPLSLECTVEGTSNPNLYWYRQAAGRGLQLLFYSVGIGQISSEVPQNLSASRPQDRQFILSSKKLLLSDSGFYLCAGQGISSYNSPLHFGNGTRLTVT.

A word on this clone: Germline is not matched at one junction end, which may reflect a read error. The chain is built from TRBV29-1 and TRBJ2-7; possible D gene TRBD1, 6 bases. CDR1 and CDR2 (germline): SQVTM, ANQGSEA. This CDR3 has 13 residues. This chain's CDR3 is CSVRKQGSSEQYF. The CDR3 bases are TGCAGCGTTCGGAAACAGGGTTCCTCCGAGCAGTACTTC.

This sequence joins TRBV6-5 and TRBJ2-2, with 8 positions matching TRBD2. The trim removed 4 bases at V and 0 bases at J, leaving 4 bases unmatched. Germline V gene sequence: CDR1 MNHEY, CDR2 SVGAGI. The CDR3 loop spans 16 amino acids. CDR3: CASSLTSVPNTGELFF. The CDR3 DNA follows: TGTGCCAGCAGTTTGACTAGCGTCCCGAACACCGGGGAGCTGTTTTTT.

About this clone: Different DNA sequences within this sample yield the same CDR3. This rearrangement joins TRBV5-1 to TRBJ2-5; D tentatively fits TRBD1 or TRBD2 (5 bases each). CDR3 length: 13 amino acids. Germline loops: CDR1 SGHRS, CDR2 YFSETQ. V was trimmed by 4 bases and J by 2 bases, leaving 9 bases between them. The CDR3 bases are TGCGCCAGCAGCGGGGGACCGCAAGAGACCCAGTACTTC. It specifies CASSGGPQETQYF.

J is TRBJ2-3 and V is TRBV18; 9 bases line up with TRBD1. Trimming at V came to 5 bases and at J to 3 bases, leaving 9 bases not matched to a gene. Germline-derived CDR1 and CDR2 are KGHSH and LQKENI. This CDR3 spans 16 amino acids. This CDR3 is CASSWSGTGTTDTQYF. The CDR3 DNA sequence: TGTGCCAGCTCATGGAGCGGGACAGGGACTACAGATACGCAGTATTTT.